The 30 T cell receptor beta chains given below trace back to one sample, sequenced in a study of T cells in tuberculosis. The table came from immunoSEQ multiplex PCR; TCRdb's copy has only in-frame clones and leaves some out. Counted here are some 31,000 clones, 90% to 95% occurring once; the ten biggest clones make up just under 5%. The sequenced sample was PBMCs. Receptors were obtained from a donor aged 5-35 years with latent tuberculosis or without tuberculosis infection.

The CDR3 is CASTPDSGELFF. The CDR3 nucleotides read TGTGCCAGTACCCCCGACTCCGGGGAGCTGTTTTTT. The gene calls are TRBV19 and TRBJ2-2; D unresolved. With 7 bases removed from V and 6 bases from J, the gap between germline ends came to 9 bases. Germline lookup yields CDR1 LNHDA and CDR2 SQIVND (reference sequence). The CDR3 covers 12 residues.

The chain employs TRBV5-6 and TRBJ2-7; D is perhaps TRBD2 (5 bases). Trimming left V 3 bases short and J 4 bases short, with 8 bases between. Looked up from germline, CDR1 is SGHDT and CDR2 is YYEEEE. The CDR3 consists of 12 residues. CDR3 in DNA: TGTGCCAGCAGCTCCCGGGGATACGAGCAGTACTTC. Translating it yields CASSSRGYEQYF.

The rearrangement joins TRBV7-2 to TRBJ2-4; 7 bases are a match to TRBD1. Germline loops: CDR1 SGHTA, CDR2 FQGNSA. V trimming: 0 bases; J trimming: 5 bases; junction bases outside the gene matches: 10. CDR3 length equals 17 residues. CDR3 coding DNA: TGTGCCAGCAGCTTAGCGGTGCAGGGGGTTGGAGAAAACATTCAGTACTTC. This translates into CASSLAVQGVGENIQYF.

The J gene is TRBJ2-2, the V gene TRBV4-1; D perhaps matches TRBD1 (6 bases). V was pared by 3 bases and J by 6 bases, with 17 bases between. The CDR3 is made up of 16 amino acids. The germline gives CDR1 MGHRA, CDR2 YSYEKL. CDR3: CASSQPQGRKSGELFF. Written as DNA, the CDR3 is TGCGCCAGCAGCCAGCCCCAGGGGAGAAAATCCGGGGAGCTGTTTTTT.

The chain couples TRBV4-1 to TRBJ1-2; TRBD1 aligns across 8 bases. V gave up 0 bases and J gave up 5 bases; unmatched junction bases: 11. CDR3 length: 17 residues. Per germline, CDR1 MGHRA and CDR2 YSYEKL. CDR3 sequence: CASSQDRIGRQGYGYTF. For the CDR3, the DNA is TGCGCCAGCAGCCAAGATCGGATTGGACGACAGGGGTATGGCTACACCTTC.

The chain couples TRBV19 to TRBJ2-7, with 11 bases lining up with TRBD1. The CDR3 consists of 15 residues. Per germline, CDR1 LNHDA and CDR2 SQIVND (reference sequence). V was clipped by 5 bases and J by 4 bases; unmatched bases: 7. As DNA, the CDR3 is TGTGCCAGTAGTGTAGCCGGGACAGGGGGTTACGAGCAGTACTTC. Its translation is CASSVAGTGGYEQYF.

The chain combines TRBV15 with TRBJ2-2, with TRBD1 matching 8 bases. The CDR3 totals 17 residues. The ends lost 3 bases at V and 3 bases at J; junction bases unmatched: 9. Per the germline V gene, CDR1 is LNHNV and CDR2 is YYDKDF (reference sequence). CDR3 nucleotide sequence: TGTGCCACCAGCAGCCGACGGACAGGGCGACACACCGGGGAGCTGTTTTTT. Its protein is CATSSRRTGRHTGELFF.

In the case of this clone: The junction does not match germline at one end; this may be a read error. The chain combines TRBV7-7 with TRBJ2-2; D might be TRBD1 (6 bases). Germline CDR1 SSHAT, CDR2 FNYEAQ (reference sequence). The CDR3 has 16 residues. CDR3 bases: TGTGCTAGCAGCTTATATGGGGGCGCGAACACCGGGGAGCTGTTTTTT. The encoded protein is CASSLYGGANTGELFF.

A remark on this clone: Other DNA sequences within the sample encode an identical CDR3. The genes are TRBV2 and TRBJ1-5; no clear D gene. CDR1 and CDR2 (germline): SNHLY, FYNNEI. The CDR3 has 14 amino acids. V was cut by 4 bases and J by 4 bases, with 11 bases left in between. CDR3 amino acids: CASSVEGSNQPQHF. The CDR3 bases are TGTGCCAGCAGTGTGGAGGGATCTAATCAGCCCCAGCATTTT.

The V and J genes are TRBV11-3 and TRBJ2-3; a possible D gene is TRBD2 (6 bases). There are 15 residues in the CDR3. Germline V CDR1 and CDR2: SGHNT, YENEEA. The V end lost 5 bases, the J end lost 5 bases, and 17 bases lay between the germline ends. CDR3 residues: CASSGGTQGVDTQYF. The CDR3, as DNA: TGTGCCAGCAGCGGGGGGACTCAGGGAGTAGATACGCAGTATTTT.

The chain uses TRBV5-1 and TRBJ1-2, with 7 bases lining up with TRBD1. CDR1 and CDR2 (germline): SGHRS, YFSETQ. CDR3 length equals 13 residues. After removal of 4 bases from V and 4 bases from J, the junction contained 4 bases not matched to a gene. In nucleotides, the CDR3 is TGCGCCAGCAGCCTAGGGGGCAGCTATGGCTACACCTTC. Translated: CASSLGGSYGYTF.

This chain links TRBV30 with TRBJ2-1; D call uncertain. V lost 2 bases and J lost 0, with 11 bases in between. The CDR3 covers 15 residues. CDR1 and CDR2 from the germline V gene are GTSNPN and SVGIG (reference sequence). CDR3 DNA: TGTGCCTGGAGTAGTACTCCTCCCTCCTACAATGAGCAGTTCTTC. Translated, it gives CAWSSTPPSYNEQFF. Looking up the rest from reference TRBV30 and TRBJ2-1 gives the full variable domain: SQTIHQWPATLVQPVGSPLSLECTVEGTSNPNLYWYRQAAGRGLQLLFYSVGIGQISSEVPQNLSASRPQDRQFILSSKKLLLSDSGFYLCAWSSTPPSYNEQFFGPGTRLTVL.

Here the CDR3 DNA reads TGTGCCAGCAGCTTGGATGACGACAGTCTTTTCTTC. This sequence encodes CASSLDDDSLFF. The chain couples TRBV7-2 to TRBJ2-1, with a tentative D call TRBD1 (5 bases). The CDR3 is made up of 12 amino acids. Trimming left V 3 bases short and J 16 bases short, with 16 bases between. The V gene's germline CDR1 is SGHTA and CDR2 FQGNSA.

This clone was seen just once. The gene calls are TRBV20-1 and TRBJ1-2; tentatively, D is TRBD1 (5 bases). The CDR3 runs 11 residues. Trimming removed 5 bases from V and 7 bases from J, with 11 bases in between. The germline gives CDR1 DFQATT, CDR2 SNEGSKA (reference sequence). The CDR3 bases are TGCAGTGCTCCCTGGACACCTGGCTACACCTTC. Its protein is CSAPWTPGYTF.

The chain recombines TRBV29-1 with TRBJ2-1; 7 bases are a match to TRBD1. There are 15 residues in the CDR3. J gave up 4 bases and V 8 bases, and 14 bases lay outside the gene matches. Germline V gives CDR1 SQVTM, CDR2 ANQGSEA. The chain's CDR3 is CSHPGGYGRYNEQFF. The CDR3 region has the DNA TGCAGCCACCCAGGGGGATACGGTAGATACAATGAGCAGTTCTTC.

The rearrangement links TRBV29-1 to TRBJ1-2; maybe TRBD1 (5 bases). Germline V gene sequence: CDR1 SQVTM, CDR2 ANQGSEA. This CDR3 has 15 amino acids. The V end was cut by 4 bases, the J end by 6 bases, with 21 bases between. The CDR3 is CSVGHPGWGLDGYTF. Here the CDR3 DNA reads TGCAGCGTTGGGCATCCAGGCTGGGGACTTGATGGCTACACCTTC.

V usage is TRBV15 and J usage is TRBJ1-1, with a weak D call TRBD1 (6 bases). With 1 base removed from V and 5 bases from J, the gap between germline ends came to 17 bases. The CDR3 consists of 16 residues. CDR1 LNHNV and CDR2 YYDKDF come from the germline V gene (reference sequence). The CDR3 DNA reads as TGTGCCACCAGCAGAGGGCGGGGGCTGTTGGGGACTGAAGCTTTCTTT. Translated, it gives CATSRGRGLLGTEAFF.

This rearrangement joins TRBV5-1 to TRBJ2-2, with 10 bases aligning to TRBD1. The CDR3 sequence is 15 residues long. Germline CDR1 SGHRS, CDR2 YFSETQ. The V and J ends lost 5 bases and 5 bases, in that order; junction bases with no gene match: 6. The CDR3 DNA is TGCGCCAGCAGTTTTGGGACAGGGGAGACCGGGGAGCTGTTTTTT. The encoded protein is CASSFGTGETGELFF.

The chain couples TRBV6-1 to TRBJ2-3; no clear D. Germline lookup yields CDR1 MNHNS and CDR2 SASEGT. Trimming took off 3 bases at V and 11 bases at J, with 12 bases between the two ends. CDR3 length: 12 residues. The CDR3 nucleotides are TGTGCCAGCAGTGATACTATAACTGGGCAGTATTTT. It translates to CASSDTITGQYF.

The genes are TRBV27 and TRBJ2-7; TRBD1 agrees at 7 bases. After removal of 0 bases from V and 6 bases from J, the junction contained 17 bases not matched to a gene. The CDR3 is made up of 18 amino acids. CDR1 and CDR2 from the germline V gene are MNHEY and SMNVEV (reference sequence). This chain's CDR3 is CASSLSYLQKLTGVEQYF. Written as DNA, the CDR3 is TGTGCCAGCAGTTTATCGTACCTCCAGAAGCTCACAGGGGTCGAGCAGTACTTC.

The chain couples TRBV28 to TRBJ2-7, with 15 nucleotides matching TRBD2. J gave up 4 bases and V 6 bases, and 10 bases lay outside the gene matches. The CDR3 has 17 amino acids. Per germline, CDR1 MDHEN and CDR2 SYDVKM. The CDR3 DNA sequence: TGTGCCAGCAGCCTCGGACTAGCGGGAGGGAATGGGTACGAGCAGTACTTC. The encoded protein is CASSLGLAGGNGYEQYF.

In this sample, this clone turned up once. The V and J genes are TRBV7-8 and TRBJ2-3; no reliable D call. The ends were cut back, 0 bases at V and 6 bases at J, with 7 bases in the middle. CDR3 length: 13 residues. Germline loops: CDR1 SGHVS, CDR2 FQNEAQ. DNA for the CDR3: TGTGCCAGCAGCTTAGCGGGCGCTGATACGCAGTATTTT. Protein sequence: CASSLAGADTQYF.

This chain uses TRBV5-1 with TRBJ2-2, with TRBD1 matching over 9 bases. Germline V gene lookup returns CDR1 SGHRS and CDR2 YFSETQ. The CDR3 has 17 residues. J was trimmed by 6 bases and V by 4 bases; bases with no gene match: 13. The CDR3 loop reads CASSPFRDREPPGELFF. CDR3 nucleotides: TGCGCCAGCAGCCCGTTCCGGGACAGGGAACCCCCCGGGGAGCTGTTTTTT.

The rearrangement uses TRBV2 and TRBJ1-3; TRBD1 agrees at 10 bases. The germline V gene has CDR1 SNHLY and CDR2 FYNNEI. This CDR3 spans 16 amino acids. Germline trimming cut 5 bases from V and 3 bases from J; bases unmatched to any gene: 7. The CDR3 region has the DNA TGTGCCAGCAGTACGGGACAGGGGCGGTTTGGAAACACCATATATTTT. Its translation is CASSTGQGRFGNTIYF.

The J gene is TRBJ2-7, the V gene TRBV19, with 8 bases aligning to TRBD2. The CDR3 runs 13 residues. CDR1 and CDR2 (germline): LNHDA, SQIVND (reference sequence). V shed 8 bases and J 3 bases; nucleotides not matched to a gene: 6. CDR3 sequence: CASSAGEVYEQYF. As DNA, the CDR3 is TGTGCCAGTTCAGCGGGAGAGGTCTACGAGCAGTACTTC.

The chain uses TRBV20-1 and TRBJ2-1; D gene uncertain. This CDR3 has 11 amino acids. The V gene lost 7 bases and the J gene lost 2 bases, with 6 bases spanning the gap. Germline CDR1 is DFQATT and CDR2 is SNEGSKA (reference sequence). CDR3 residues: CSVVTYNEQFF. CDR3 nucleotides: TGCAGTGTTGTCACCTACAATGAGCAGTTCTTC.

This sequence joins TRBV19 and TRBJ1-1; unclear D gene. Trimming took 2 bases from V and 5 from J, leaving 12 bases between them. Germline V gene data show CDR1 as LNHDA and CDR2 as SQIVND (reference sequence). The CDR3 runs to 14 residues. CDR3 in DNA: TGTGCCAGTAGTATACGGCAACCGGGGACTGAAGCTTTCTTT. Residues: CASSIRQPGTEAFF.

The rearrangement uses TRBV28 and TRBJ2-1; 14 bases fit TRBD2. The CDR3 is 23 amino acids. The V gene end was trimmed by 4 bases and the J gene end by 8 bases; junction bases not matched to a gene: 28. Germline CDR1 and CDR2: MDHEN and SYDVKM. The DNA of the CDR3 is TGTGCCAGCAGTTCAACCTGGACACAACAACCGGGACTAGCGGGAGCGCCGATGTATGAGCAGTTCTTC. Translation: CASSSTWTQQPGLAGAPMYEQFF.

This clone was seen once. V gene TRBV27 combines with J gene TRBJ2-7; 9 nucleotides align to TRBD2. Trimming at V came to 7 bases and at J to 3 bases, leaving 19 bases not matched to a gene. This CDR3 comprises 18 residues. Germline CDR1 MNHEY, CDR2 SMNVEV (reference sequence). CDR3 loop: CASTKKVLAGDIFYEQYF. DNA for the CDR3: TGTGCCAGCACCAAAAAAGTGTTAGCGGGGGATATCTTCTACGAGCAGTACTTC.

DNA for the CDR3: TGCGCCAGCAGCTTGGAGAAGCGGGGTCCCACAGATACGCAGTATTTT. This codes for CASSLEKRGPTDTQYF. This chain joins TRBV5-1 and TRBJ2-3; 7 nucleotides agree with TRBD2. The length of the CDR3 is 16 residues. Trimming removed 0 bases from V and 2 bases from J; junction bases left unmatched: 6. In germline, CDR1 is SGHRS, CDR2 YFSETQ.